The 10 T cell receptor beta chains reported below all come from one sample, sequenced in a study of blood T cell repertoires in COVID-19. Repertoires were generated with immunoSEQ multiplex PCR, while TCRdb's copy carries only in-frame clones and drops some. This repertoire shows roughly 150,000 clones, approximately 83% found once; its top ten account for roughly 2%. Sequenced sample: peripheral blood. The receptor source for this set is an elderly woman with acute or convalescent COVID-19.

The CDR3 protein is CGGRTSGENTIYF. Written as DNA, the CDR3 is TGTGGCGGCCGAACCTCGGGGGAAAACACCATATATTTT. The chain uses TRBV28 and TRBJ1-3; D might be TRBD1 (5 bases). The CDR3 extends over 13 amino acids. Germline CDR1 and CDR2: MDHEN and SYDVKM.

The V gene is TRBV24-1, the J gene TRBJ2-1; D possibly corresponds to TRBD2 (6 bases). The CDR3 has 17 amino acids. Trimming stripped 2 bases from V and 0 bases from J, with 13 bases between. Germline CDR1 KGHDR, CDR2 SFDVKD. CDR3 loop: CATSDSYSGSSYNEQFF. The DNA for the CDR3 is TGTGCCACCAGTGATTCGTATAGCGGCAGCTCCTACAATGAGCAGTTCTTC.

This clone was detected a few times. CDR3 sequence: CASSSTGQTSNEQYF. Written as DNA, the CDR3 is TGCGCCAGCAGCTCCACCGGACAGACGTCAAACGAGCAGTACTTC. This chain links TRBV5-1 with TRBJ2-7; maybe TRBD1 (6 bases). The germline gives CDR1 SGHRS, CDR2 YFSETQ. The V end was cut by 3 bases, the J end by 5 bases, with 18 bases between. The CDR3 is 15 residues long.

The sample holds one count of this clone. The chain is built from TRBV4-3 and TRBJ2-5; the D gene is possibly TRBD2 (6 bases). V shed 1 base and J shed 9 bases, with 15 bases lying between them. CDR3 length: 14 amino acids. Germline V lookup: CDR1 LGHNA, CDR2 YSLEER. CDR3 coding DNA: TGCGCCAGCAGCCAAGTCGCGGGGATGGCTCCCCAGTACTTC. Translation gives CASSQVAGMAPQYF.

This clone occurred a few times. This rearrangement joins TRBV28 to TRBJ1-5; D may be TRBD1 (5 bases). V shed 3 bases and J shed 1 base, with 10 bases lying between them. Germline V gene lookup returns CDR1 MDHEN and CDR2 SYDVKM. CDR3 length: 15 residues. CDR3 in amino acids: CASSFQGSSNQPQHF. The CDR3 DNA reads as TGTGCCAGCAGTTTTCAGGGCTCGAGCAATCAGCCCCAGCATTTT.

This chain links TRBV3-1 (or the pseudogene TRBV3-2) with TRBJ2-1, with TRBD1 identical over 10 bases. Trimming removed 4 bases from V and 2 bases from J; junction bases left unmatched: 2. This CDR3 is 15 amino acids long. The germline V gene has CDR1 LGHDT and CDR2 YNNKEL (reference sequence). CDR3 bases: TGTGCCAGCAGCCGAGACAGGGGGCCCTACAATGAGCAGTTCTTC. It translates to CASSRDRGPYNEQFF.

The rearrangement uses TRBV7-2 and TRBJ1-2; D is ambiguous. V lost 1 base and J lost 2, with 14 bases in between. This CDR3 has 16 residues. Germline CDR1 reads SGHTA; CDR2 reads FQGNSA. The CDR3 DNA follows: TGTGCCAGCAGCTTAGACGCAGTCGGGAGAAACTATGGCTACACCTTC. Encoded protein: CASSLDAVGRNYGYTF.

This clone is classed as medium-sized (0.01 to 0.1%). The chain recombines TRBV27 with TRBJ1-1, with 8 bases fitting TRBD1. CDR3 length: 14 residues. J was trimmed by 11 bases and V by 8 bases; bases with no gene match: 16. Per germline, CDR1 MNHEY and CDR2 SMNVEV (reference sequence). The CDR3 sequence: CASGTTGTGVAAFF. CDR3 sequence (DNA): TGTGCCAGCGGGACAACCGGGACAGGAGTCGCGGCTTTCTTT.

A word on this clone: In the same sample, other DNA sequences code for this CDR3. J is TRBJ2-1 and V is TRBV7-3; tentatively, D is TRBD2 (5 bases). Germline V gene lookup returns CDR1 SGHTA and CDR2 FQGTGA. Trimming pared 2 bases from V and 1 base from J, leaving 9 bases between. CDR3 length: 15 amino acids. For the CDR3, the DNA is TGTGCCAGCAGCTTAGGCGGAGGTTCCTACAATGAGCAGTTCTTC. Protein: CASSLGGGSYNEQFF.

V gene TRBV6-1 combines with J gene TRBJ2-6, with TRBD1 matching 8 bases. V was clipped by 4 bases and J by 0 bases; unmatched bases: 8. CDR1 and CDR2 (germline): MNHNS, SASEGT. The CDR3 length is 18 residues. DNA for the CDR3: TGTGCCAGCAGTGTCGTAAGACAGGGGAGCTCTGGGGCCAACGTCCTGACTTTC. Its translation: CASSVVRQGSSGANVLTF.